These T cell receptor beta chains were read from a single sample in a study of blood T cell repertoires in COVID-19. Measured with immunoSEQ multiplex PCR; TCRdb has only the in-frame clones, and not every one. The sample records about 69,000 clones, around 77% being singletons. The sequenced sample consisted of peripheral blood. These receptors came from a man in his 60s with acute or convalescent COVID-19. Each CDR3 is given with its conserved first and last residue. A D gene is named only where the DNA matches it firmly. A row's size may be missing; if present it is once, few, many or a size class.

clone size: few; J gene: TRBJ1-5; D gene: TRBD1; V gene: TRBV5-8; CDR3 protein: CASSHRQGLGQPQHF; CDR3 DNA: TGTGCCAGCAGCCACCGACAGGGACTGGGGCAGCCCCAGCATTTT
clone size: .; J gene: TRBJ1-4; D gene: TRBD1; V gene: TRBV5-1; CDR3 protein: CASSLSGTGRGTNEKLFF; CDR3 DNA: TGCGCCAGCAGCTTGTCGGGGACAGGGCGGGGAACTAATGAAAAACTGTTTTTT
clone size: few; J gene: TRBJ1-2; D gene: .; V gene: TRBV12-3/TRBV12-4; CDR3 protein: CASSLGGFGYTF; CDR3 DNA: TGTGCCAGCAGTTTAGGCGGGTTTGGCTACACCTTC
clone size: .; J gene: TRBJ2-2; D gene: .; V gene: TRBV11-2; CDR3 protein: CASSLVARGPNTGELFF; CDR3 DNA: TGTGCCAGCAGCTTAGTCGCTCGGGGTCCGAACACCGGGGAGCTGTTTTTT
clone size: .; J gene: TRBJ1-6; D gene: .; V gene: TRBV25-1; CDR3 protein: CASSESTGFGSPLHF; CDR3 DNA: TGTGCCAGCAGTGAATCAACAGGGTTTGGTTCACCCCTCCACTTT
clone size: .; J gene: TRBJ1-1; D gene: TRBD1; V gene: TRBV15; CDR3 protein: CATSKTGQGAQAFF; CDR3 DNA: TGTGCCACCAGCAAAACGGGACAGGGGGCCCAAGCTTTCTTT
clone size: .; J gene: TRBJ2-2; D gene: TRBD2; V gene: TRBV18; CDR3 protein: CASSPSTGGTGELFF; CDR3 DNA: TGTGCCAGCTCCCCAAGCACGGGGGGCACCGGGGAGCTGTTTTTT
clone size: .; J gene: TRBJ1-1; D gene: .; V gene: TRBV7-9; CDR3 protein: CASSLSEVTEAFF; CDR3 DNA: TGTGCCAGCAGCTTATCAGAGGTGACTGAAGCTTTCTTT
clone size: .; J gene: TRBJ2-3; D gene: TRBD2; V gene: TRBV6-5; CDR3 protein: CASSYTSGGAGDTQYF; CDR3 DNA: TGTGCCAGCAGTTATACTAGCGGGGGGGCAGGAGATACGCAGTATTTT
clone size: .; J gene: TRBJ1-5; D gene: .; V gene: TRBV15; CDR3 protein: CATSPDYSNQPQHF; CDR3 DNA: TGTGCCACCAGCCCGGACTATAGCAATCAGCCCCAGCATTTT
clone size: .; J gene: TRBJ1-5; D gene: .; V gene: TRBV19; CDR3 protein: CASHLGGNQPQHF; CDR3 DNA: TGTGCCAGCCACTTGGGGGGGAATCAGCCCCAGCATTTT
clone size: .; J gene: TRBJ1-1; D gene: .; V gene: TRBV4-2; CDR3 protein: CASSHTGFDTEAFF; CDR3 DNA: TGTGCCAGCAGCCACACAGGGTTCGACACTGAAGCTTTCTTT
clone size: .; J gene: TRBJ1-2; D gene: TRBD1; V gene: TRBV11-2; CDR3 protein: CASSFRQGKAGYTF; CDR3 DNA: TGTGCCAGCAGCTTCCGACAGGGGAAGGCTGGCTACACCTTC
clone size: .; J gene: TRBJ1-5; D gene: .; V gene: TRBV3-1/TRBV3-2; CDR3 protein: CASSQANREWQPQHF; CDR3 DNA: TGTGCCAGCAGCCAAGCGAACAGGGAGTGGCAGCCCCAGCATTTT
clone size: .; J gene: TRBJ1-2; D gene: .; V gene: TRBV5-5; CDR3 protein: CASSYLRGGGYTF; CDR3 DNA: TGTGCCAGCAGCTACCTCAGGGGTGGCGGCTACACCTTC
clone size: once; J gene: TRBJ2-3; D gene: .; V gene: TRBV4-2; CDR3 protein: CASSPVPGADTQYF; CDR3 DNA: TGTGCCAGCAGCCCGGTCCCAGGGGCAGATACGCAGTATTTT
clone size: .; J gene: TRBJ1-5; D gene: TRBD1; V gene: TRBV7-2; CDR3 protein: CASSLAAGGGNQPQHF; CDR3 DNA: TGTGCCAGCAGCTTAGCAGCAGGGGGAGGCAATCAGCCCCAGCATTTT
clone size: .; J gene: TRBJ1-2; D gene: TRBD1; V gene: TRBV19; CDR3 protein: CASSIQDRAGYTF; CDR3 DNA: TGTGCCAGTAGTATACAGGACAGGGCTGGCTACACCTTC
clone size: .; J gene: TRBJ1-1; D gene: .; V gene: TRBV25-1; CDR3 protein: CASGGGNTEAFF; CDR3 DNA: TGTGCCAGCGGCGGCGGTAACACTGAAGCTTTCTTT
clone size: .; J gene: TRBJ1-2; D gene: .; V gene: TRBV6-6; CDR3 protein: CASRETGTSYGYTF; CDR3 DNA: TGTGCCAGCAGGGAAACAGGGACCTCCTATGGCTACACCTTC
clone size: few; J gene: TRBJ1-1; D gene: .; V gene: TRBV6-2/TRBV6-3; CDR3 protein: CASSYSRLNTEAFF; CDR3 DNA: TGTGCCAGCAGTTACTCCCGGTTGAACACTGAAGCTTTCTTT
clone size: .; J gene: TRBJ2-5; D gene: TRBD1; V gene: TRBV12-3/TRBV12-4; CDR3 protein: CASSTDRGETQYF; CDR3 DNA: TGTGCCAGCAGCACCGACAGGGGGGAGACCCAGTACTTC
clone size: once; J gene: TRBJ2-6; D gene: .; V gene: TRBV6-2/TRBV6-3; CDR3 protein: CASSSPPGKERSSGANVLTF; CDR3 DNA: TGTGCCAGCAGTTCCCCCCCGGGGAAGGAGAGGAGCTCTGGGGCCAACGTCCTGACTTTC
clone size: .; J gene: TRBJ2-7; D gene: .; V gene: TRBV4-3; CDR3 protein: CASSQGENGLFEQYF; CDR3 DNA: TGCGCCAGCAGCCAAGGGGAAAACGGACTGTTCGAGCAGTACTTC
clone size: .; J gene: TRBJ1-5; D gene: TRBD1; V gene: TRBV28; CDR3 protein: CASREGTGYNQPQHF; CDR3 DNA: TGTGCCAGCAGGGAGGGGACAGGATACAATCAGCCCCAGCATTTT
clone size: .; J gene: TRBJ1-1; D gene: .; V gene: TRBV19; CDR3 protein: CASSIDVAGLNTEAFF; CDR3 DNA: TGTGCCAGTAGTATAGATGTGGCAGGATTGAACACTGAAGCTTTCTTT
clone size: .; J gene: TRBJ2-2; D gene: .; V gene: TRBV6-4; CDR3 protein: CASSDGPGPTGELFF; CDR3 DNA: TGTGCCAGCAGTGACGGTCCAGGGCCCACCGGGGAGCTGTTTTTT
clone size: .; J gene: TRBJ2-7; D gene: TRBD2; V gene: TRBV4-3; CDR3 protein: CASSQERGGSYEQYF; CDR3 DNA: TGCGCCAGCAGCCAAGAGAGGGGAGGGAGCTACGAGCAGTACTTC
clone size: .; J gene: TRBJ1-2; D gene: TRBD1; V gene: TRBV24-1; CDR3 protein: CATSESTGGLLTYGYTF; CDR3 DNA: TGTGCCACCAGTGAATCGACAGGGGGCTTACTTACCTATGGCTACACCTTC
clone size: few; J gene: TRBJ1-6; D gene: TRBD1; V gene: TRBV5-1; CDR3 protein: CASSQQGTGSPLHF; CDR3 DNA: TGCGCCAGCAGCCAACAGGGGACGGGTTCACCCCTCCACTTT
clone size: .; J gene: TRBJ2-1; D gene: TRBD2; V gene: TRBV6-4; CDR3 protein: CASSDELGGSLFF; CDR3 DNA: TGTGCCAGCAGTGACGAGCTGGGGGGGAGTCTGTTCTTC
clone size: few; J gene: TRBJ2-1; D gene: TRBD1; V gene: TRBV5-1; CDR3 protein: CASSLGGPGTASYNEQFF; CDR3 DNA: TGCGCCAGCAGCTTGGGGGGACCCGGGACAGCCTCCTACAATGAGCAGTTCTTC
clone size: .; J gene: TRBJ1-5; D gene: .; V gene: TRBV7-9; CDR3 protein: CASSQLSNQPQHF; CDR3 DNA: TGTGCCAGCAGCCAACTAAGTAATCAGCCCCAGCATTTT
clone size: .; J gene: TRBJ1-1; D gene: TRBD1; V gene: TRBV6-6; CDR3 protein: CASSYLGQGVITEAFF; CDR3 DNA: TGTGCCAGCAGTTACTTGGGACAGGGGGTGATCACTGAAGCTTTCTTT
clone size: .; J gene: TRBJ2-7; D gene: TRBD2; V gene: TRBV13; CDR3 protein: CASSPGLVLYEQYF; CDR3 DNA: TGTGCCAGCAGCCCGGGACTAGTCCTCTACGAGCAGTACTTC
clone size: few; J gene: TRBJ1-3; D gene: .; V gene: TRBV19; CDR3 protein: CASSMLYSGNTIYF; CDR3 DNA: TGTGCCAGTAGTATGCTCTACTCTGGAAACACCATATATTTT
clone size: few; J gene: TRBJ1-4; D gene: TRBD1; V gene: TRBV6-2/TRBV6-3; CDR3 protein: CASSYSGTDEKLFF; CDR3 DNA: TGTGCCAGCAGTTACTCGGGGACAGATGAAAAACTGTTTTTT
clone size: .; J gene: TRBJ2-3; D gene: TRBD2; V gene: TRBV7-2; CDR3 protein: CASSYGGSTDTQYF; CDR3 DNA: TGTGCCAGCAGCTACGGGGGGAGCACAGATACGCAGTATTTT
clone size: .; J gene: TRBJ2-1; D gene: TRBD2; V gene: TRBV24-1; CDR3 protein: CATSGGGSYNEQFF; CDR3 DNA: TGTGCCACCTCCGGCGGGGGGTCGTACAATGAGCAGTTCTTC
clone size: .; J gene: TRBJ1-2; D gene: TRBD1; V gene: TRBV5-4; CDR3 protein: CASRRQGVDYGYTF; CDR3 DNA: TGTGCCAGCAGGAGACAGGGAGTCGACTATGGCTACACCTTC
clone size: .; J gene: TRBJ1-5; D gene: .; V gene: TRBV2; CDR3 protein: CASTGQGLNQPQHF; CDR3 DNA: TGTGCCAGCACGGGGCAGGGGCTAAATCAGCCCCAGCATTTT
clone size: few; J gene: TRBJ1-4; D gene: .; V gene: TRBV12-3/TRBV12-4; CDR3 protein: CASTRSGGKLFF; CDR3 DNA: TGTGCCAGCACCAGGTCCGGGGGAAAACTGTTTTTT